This TCR beta chain was recovered during a study of blood T cell repertoires in COVID-19. This CDR3 comprises 15 residues. Germline V lookup: CDR1 WNHNN, CDR2 SYGVQD (reference sequence). V was pared by 10 bases and J by 1 base, with 10 bases of the junction left unmatched. This table comes from immunoSEQ multiplex PCR, and its TCRdb copy is limited to in-frame clones, with some not included. The sample contains around 200,000 clones, 70% to 90% of which appear only once. The TCR sequence derives from a woman in her 30s who had been exposed to COVID-19. The sample taken for sequencing was PBMCs or T cells enriched from blood (not recorded which). J is TRBJ2-7 and V is TRBV10-1; 10 bases are shared with TRBD1. The CDR3 region is CATALGTGVSYEQYF. CDR3 sequence (DNA): TGCGCCACCGCTTTGGGGACAGGGGTTTCCTACGAGCAGTACTTC.